The rows below give T cell receptor beta chains drawn from one sample of a study of T cell repertoires and HLA-DP antigens. These receptors lack a known antigen. Data came from immunoSEQ multiplex PCR; TCRdb stores just in-frame clones and leaves some out. The top ten clones hold roughly 1.6% of a sample with around 90,000 clones, roughly nine tenths of them seen once. Specimen: CD4+ T cells from PBMCs. These receptors came from a man aged 45-65 years in good health and CMV-seronegative. CDR3s include the opening cysteine and the closing phenylalanine or tryptophan. Each record gives: V gene, CDR3 protein.

V: TRBV7-9; CDR3: CASSLTGQGTGELFF
V: TRBV11-2; CDR3: CASSLMQNTEAFF
V: TRBV30; CDR3: CAWSTIAGVGEQYF
V: TRBV28; CDR3: CASRGKPEAFF
V: TRBV5-4; CDR3: CASSFRDSLNTEAFF
V: TRBV11-1; CDR3: CASSPRLAGFYEQFF
V: TRBV21-1; CDR3: CASSKVARVDTEAFF
V: TRBV29-1; CDR3: CSSFLGQGLEESYGYTF
V: TRBV19; CDR3: CASSLGGTRRETQYF
V: TRBV6-5; CDR3: CASTEGAAPYGYTF
V: TRBV9; CDR3: CASSPRTSGGAMNEQFF
V: TRBV5-4; CDR3: CASSRQGGDTEAFF
V: TRBV6-5; CDR3: CASSEGLRDQPQHF
V: TRBV29-1; CDR3: CSVRRPSYEQYF
V: TRBV5-1; CDR3: CASRNSGGAQETQYF
V: TRBV5-4; CDR3: CASSPGQQETQYF
V: TRBV6-5; CDR3: CASSYYGGTLNEQFF
V: TRBV9; CDR3: CASSLEVGTGWDEQFF
V: TRBV11-1; CDR3: CASGTRDNYGYTF
V: TRBV19; CDR3: CASTAGTGTTPLHF
V: TRBV4-2; CDR3: CASSQELAGGSYNEQFF
V: TRBV19; CDR3: CASSQTRENQPQHF
V: TRBV28; CDR3: CASSPGSREQFF
V: TRBV9; CDR3: CASSVGTGPAQETQYF
V: TRBV18; CDR3: CASSQRTVGEQFF
V: TRBV6-6; CDR3: CASSYGRLAGTEQFF